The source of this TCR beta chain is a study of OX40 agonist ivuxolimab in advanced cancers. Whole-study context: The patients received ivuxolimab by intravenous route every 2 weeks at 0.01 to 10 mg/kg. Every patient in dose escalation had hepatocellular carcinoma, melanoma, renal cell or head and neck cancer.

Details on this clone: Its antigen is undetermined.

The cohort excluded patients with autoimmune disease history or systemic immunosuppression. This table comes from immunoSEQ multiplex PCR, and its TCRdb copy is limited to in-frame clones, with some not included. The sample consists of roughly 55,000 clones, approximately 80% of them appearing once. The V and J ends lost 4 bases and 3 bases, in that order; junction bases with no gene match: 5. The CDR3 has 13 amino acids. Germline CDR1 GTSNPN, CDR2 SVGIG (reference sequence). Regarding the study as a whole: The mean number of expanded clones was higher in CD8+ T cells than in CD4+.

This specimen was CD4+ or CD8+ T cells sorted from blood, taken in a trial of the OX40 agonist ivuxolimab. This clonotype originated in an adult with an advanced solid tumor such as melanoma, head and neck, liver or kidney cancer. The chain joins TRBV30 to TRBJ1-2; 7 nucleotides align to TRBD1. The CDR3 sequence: CAWTDRRDYGYTF. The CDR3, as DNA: TGTGCCTGGACGGACAGGCGGGACTATGGCTACACCTTC.